This T cell receptor (beta chain) derives from a study of monozygotic twins with inflammatory bowel disease. For this clonotype: Its specificity is not known.

The authors drew around 2.6 ml of blood from each donor. Unsorted whole blood yielded the total RNA, with T cells left unselected. TCRdb reworked the 5' RACE reads into one entry per CDR3 protein, no DNA. Its table records approximately 380,000 distinct CDR3 sequences. Overall study results and limits: Comparison of concordant versus discordant twins revealed no difference in repertoire similarity, possibly due to limited power. Among IBD patients, fewer clonotypes were shared with others than among healthy twins, especially with disease activity.

Sequenced: blood. The source is a human donor with ulcerative colitis or Crohn's disease, or a healthy co-twin of an affected twin (not recorded which).

The CDR3 protein is CASSLEADEQFF. This rearrangement joins TRBV5-1 to TRBJ2-1. This CDR3 has 12 residues. CDR1 SGHRS and CDR2 YFSETQ come from the germline V gene.